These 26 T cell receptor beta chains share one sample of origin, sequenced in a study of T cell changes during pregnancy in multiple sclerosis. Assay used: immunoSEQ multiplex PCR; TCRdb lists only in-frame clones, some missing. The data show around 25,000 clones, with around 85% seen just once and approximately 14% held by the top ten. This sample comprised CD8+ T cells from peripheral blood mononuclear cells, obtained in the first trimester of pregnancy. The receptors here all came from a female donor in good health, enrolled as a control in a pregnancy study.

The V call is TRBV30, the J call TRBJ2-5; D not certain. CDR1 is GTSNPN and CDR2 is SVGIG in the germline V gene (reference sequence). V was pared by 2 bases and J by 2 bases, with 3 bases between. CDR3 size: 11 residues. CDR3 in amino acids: CAWSLQETQYF. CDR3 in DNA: TGTGCCTGGAGTTTACAAGAGACCCAGTACTTC.

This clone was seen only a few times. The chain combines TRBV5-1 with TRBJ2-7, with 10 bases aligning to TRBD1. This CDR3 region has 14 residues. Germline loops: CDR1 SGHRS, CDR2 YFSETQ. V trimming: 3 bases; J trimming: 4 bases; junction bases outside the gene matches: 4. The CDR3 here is CASSYGTGVYEQYF. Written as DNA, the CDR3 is TGCGCCAGCAGCTACGGGACAGGGGTTTACGAGCAGTACTTC.

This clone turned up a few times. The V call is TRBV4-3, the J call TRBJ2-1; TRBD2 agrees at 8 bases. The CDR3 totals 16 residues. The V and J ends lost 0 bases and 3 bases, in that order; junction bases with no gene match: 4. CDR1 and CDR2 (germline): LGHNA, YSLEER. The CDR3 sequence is CASSQDVGTSYNEQFF. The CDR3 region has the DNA TGCGCCAGCAGCCAAGACGTTGGGACTAGCTACAATGAGCAGTTCTTC.

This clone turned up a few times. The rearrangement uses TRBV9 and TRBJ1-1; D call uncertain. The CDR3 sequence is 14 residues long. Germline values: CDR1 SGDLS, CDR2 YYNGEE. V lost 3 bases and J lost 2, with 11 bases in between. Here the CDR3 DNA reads TGTGCCAGCAGCGAGCGGGGAGGCAACACTGAAGCTTTCTTT. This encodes CASSERGGNTEAFF.

This chain's CDR3 is CASSAQGDEQFF. As DNA, the CDR3 is TGTGCCAGCAGTGCACAGGGGGATGAGCAGTTCTTC. The chain uses TRBV2 and TRBJ2-1, with 8 bases identical to TRBD1. V lost 4 bases to trimming and J lost 8 bases; unmatched junction nucleotides: 1. The CDR3 totals 12 residues. CDR1 and CDR2 (germline): SNHLY, FYNNEI. The whole variable domain, remainder taken from reference TRBV2 and TRBJ2-1, is EPEVTQTPSHQVTQMGQEVILRCVPISNHLYFYWYRQILGQKVEFLVSFYNNEISEKSEIFDDQFSVERPDGSNFTLKIRSTKLEDSAMYFCASSAQGDEQFFGPGTRLTVL.

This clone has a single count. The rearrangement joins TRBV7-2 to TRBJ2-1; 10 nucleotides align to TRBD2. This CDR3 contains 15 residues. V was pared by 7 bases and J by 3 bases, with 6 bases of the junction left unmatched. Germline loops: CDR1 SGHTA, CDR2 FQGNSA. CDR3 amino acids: CASTRTSGNYNEQFF. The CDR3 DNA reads TGTGCCAGCACCAGGACTAGCGGTAACTACAATGAGCAGTTCTTC.

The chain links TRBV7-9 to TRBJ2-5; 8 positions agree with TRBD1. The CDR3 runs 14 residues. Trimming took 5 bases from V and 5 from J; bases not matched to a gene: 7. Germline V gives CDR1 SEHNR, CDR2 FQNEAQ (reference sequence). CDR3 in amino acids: CASSLGQVRETQYF. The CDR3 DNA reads TGTGCCAGCAGCCTGGGACAGGTACGCGAGACCCAGTACTTC.

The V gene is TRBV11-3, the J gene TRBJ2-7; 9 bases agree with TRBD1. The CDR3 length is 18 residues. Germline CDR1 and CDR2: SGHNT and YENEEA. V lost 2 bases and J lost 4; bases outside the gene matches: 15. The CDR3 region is CASSLPPDRGEDSYEQYF. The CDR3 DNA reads TGTGCCAGCAGCTTACCCCCGGACAGGGGCGAAGATTCATACGAGCAGTACTTC.

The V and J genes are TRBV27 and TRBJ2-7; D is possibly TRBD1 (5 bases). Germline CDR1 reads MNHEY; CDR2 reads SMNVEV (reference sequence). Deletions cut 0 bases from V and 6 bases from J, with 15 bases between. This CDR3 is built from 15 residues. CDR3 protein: CASSLSPTGRAEQYF. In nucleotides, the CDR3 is TGTGCCAGCAGTTTATCGCCCACCGGCAGGGCCGAGCAGTACTTC.

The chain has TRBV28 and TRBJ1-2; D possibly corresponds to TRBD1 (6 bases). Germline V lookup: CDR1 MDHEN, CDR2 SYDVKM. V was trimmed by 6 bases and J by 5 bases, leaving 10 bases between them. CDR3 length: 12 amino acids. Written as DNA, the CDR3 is TGTGCCAGCAGCAAACAGGGTTATGGCTACACCTTC. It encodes CASSKQGYGYTF.

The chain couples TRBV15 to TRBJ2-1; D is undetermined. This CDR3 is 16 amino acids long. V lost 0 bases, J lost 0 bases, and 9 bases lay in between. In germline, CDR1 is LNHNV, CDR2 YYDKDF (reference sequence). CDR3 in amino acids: CATSRDPSFSYNEQFF. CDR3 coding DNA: TGTGCCACCAGCAGAGATCCCAGTTTCTCCTACAATGAGCAGTTCTTC.

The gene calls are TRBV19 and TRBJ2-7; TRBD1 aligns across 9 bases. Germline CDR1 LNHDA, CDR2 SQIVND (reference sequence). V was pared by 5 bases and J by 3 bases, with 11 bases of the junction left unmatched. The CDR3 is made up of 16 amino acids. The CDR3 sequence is CASSVQPGQGVYEQYF. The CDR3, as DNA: TGTGCCAGTAGTGTGCAGCCGGGACAGGGCGTCTACGAGCAGTACTTC.

CDR3 in amino acids: CASSPGGSSYNEQFF. The CDR3 region has the DNA TGTGCCAGCTCACCTGGCGGGAGCTCCTACAATGAGCAGTTCTTC. V usage is TRBV18 and J usage is TRBJ2-1, with 7 bases matching TRBD2. V lost 3 bases to trimming and J lost 0 bases; unmatched junction nucleotides: 2. The CDR3 spans 15 residues. CDR1 KGHSH and CDR2 LQKENI come from the germline V gene.

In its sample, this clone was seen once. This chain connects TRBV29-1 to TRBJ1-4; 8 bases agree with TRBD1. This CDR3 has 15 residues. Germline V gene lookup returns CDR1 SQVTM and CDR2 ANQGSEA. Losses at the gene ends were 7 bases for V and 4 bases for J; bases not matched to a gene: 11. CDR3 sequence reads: CSAERTGKDNEKLFF. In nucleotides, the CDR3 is TGCAGCGCCGAGCGGACAGGGAAGGATAATGAAAAACTGTTTTTT.

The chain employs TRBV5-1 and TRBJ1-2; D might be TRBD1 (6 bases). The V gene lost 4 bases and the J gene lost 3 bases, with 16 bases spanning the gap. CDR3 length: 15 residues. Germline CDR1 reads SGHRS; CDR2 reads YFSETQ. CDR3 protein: CASSPQGMQDYGYTF. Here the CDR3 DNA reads TGCGCCAGCAGCCCACAGGGTATGCAGGACTATGGCTACACCTTC.

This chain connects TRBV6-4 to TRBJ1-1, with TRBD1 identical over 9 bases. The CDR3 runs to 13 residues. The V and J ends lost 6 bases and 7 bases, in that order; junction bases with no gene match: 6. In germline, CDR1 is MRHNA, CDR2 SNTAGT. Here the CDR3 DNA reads TGTGCCAGCAGCACAGGGGGCTCGGGTGAAGCTTTCTTT. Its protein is CASSTGGSGEAFF.

The CDR3 loop is CASSLGRGRSAFF. CDR3 bases: TGTGCCAGCAGCTTAGGCAGGGGGAGATCTGCTTTCTTT. This chain links TRBV13 with TRBJ1-1; 7 nucleotides align to TRBD1. The germline V gene has CDR1 PRHDT and CDR2 FYEKMQ (reference sequence). The V gene end was trimmed by 0 bases and the J gene end by 11 bases; junction bases not matched to a gene: 6. The CDR3 loop spans 13 amino acids.

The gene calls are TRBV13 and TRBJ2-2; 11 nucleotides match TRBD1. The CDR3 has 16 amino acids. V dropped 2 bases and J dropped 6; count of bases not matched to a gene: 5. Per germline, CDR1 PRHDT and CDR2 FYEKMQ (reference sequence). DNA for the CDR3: TGTGCCAGCAGCTTAAGAGGACAGGGGGCGGCCGGGGAGCTGTTTTTT. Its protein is CASSLRGQGAAGELFF. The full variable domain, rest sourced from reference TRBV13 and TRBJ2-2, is AAGVIQSPRHLIKEKRETATLKCYPIPRHDTVYWYQQGPGQDPQFLISFYEKMQSDKGSIPDRFSAQQFSDYHSELNMSSLELGDSALYFCASSLRGQGAAGELFFGEGSRLTVL.

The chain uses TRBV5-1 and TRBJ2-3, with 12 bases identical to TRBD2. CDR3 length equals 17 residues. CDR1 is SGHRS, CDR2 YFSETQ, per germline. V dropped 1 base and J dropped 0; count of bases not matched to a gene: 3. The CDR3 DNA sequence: TGCGCCAGCAGCTTGACCGGGACTAGCGGGAGCACAGATACGCAGTATTTT. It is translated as CASSLTGTSGSTDTQYF.

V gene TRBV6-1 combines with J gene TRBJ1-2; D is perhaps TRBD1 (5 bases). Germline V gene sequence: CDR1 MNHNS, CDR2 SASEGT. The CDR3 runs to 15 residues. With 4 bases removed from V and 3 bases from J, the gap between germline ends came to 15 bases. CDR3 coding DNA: TGTGCCAGCAGTGGGCCGACGGAGGGGTACTATGGCTACACCTTC. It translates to CASSGPTEGYYGYTF.

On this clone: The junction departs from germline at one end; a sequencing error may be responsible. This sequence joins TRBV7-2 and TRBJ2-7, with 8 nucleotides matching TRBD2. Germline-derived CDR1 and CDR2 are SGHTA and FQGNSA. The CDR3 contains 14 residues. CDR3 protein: CASSSQAGEYEQYF. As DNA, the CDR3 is TGCGCCAGCAGCTCTCAAGCGGGGGAATACGAGCAGTACTTC.

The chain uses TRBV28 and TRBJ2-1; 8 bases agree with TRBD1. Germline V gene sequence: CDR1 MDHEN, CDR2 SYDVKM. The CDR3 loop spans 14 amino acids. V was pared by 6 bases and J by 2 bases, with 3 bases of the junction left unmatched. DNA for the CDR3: TGTGCCAGCAGATGGACAGGGACCTACAATGAGCAGTTCTTC. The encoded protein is CASRWTGTYNEQFF.

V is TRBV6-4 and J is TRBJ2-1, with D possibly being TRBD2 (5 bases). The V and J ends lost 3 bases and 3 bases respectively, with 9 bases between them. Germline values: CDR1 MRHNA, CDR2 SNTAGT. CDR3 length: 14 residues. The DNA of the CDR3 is TGTGCCAGCAGTGAATTAAGCGGCTACAATGAGCAGTTCTTC. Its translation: CASSELSGYNEQFF.

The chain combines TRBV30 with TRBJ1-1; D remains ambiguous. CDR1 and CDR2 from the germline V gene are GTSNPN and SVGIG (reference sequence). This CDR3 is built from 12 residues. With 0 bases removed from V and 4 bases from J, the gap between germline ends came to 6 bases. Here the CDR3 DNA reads TGTGCCTGGAGTGTTTATAGCACTGAAGCTTTCTTT. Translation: CAWSVYSTEAFF.

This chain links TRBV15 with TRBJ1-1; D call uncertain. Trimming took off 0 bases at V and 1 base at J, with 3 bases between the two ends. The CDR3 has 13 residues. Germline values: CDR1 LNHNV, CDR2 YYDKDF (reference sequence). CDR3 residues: CATSRDRNTEAFF. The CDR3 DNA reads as TGTGCCACCAGCAGAGACCGGAACACTGAAGCTTTCTTT.

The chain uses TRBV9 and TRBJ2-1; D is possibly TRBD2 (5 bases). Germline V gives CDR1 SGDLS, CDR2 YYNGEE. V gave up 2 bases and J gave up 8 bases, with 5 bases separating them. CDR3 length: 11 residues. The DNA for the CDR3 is TGTGCCAGCAGCGTGGACTATGAGCAGTTCTTC. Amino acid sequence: CASSVDYEQFF.